One and the same sample provided the 21 T cell receptor beta chains below, sequenced in a study of T cell responses to AZD1222 COVID-19 vaccine. This table comes from immunoSEQ multiplex PCR, and its TCRdb copy is limited to in-frame clones, with some not included. The sample lists over 130,000 clones; about 93% were seen once. Sequences were derived from peripheral blood, sampled 28 days after the second AZD1222 dose. These receptors were obtained from an adult who received the AZD1222 COVID-19 vaccine.

The V and J genes are TRBV4-1 and TRBJ1-2; D remains unclear. The CDR3 is made up of 14 amino acids. V dropped 0 bases and J dropped 2 bases, with 7 bases sitting between them. Germline V CDR1 and CDR2: MGHRA, YSYEKL. CDR3 sequence (DNA): TGCGCCAGCAGCCAAGATGGCAGGAACTATGGCTACACCTTC. Translated, it gives CASSQDGRNYGYTF.

The rearrangement links TRBV28 to TRBJ2-1; 7 nucleotides match TRBD1. The CDR3 is made up of 14 amino acids. The germline gives CDR1 MDHEN, CDR2 SYDVKM. With V trimmed by 2 bases and J by 7 bases, 5 bases remained unmatched. The CDR3 loop reads CASSLLGGGNEQFF. The CDR3 DNA sequence: TGTGCCAGCAGTTTACTAGGGGGCGGGAATGAGCAGTTCTTC.

The count of this clone is one. This chain uses TRBV3-1 (or the pseudogene TRBV3-2) with TRBJ2-1, with TRBD2 identical over 12 bases. V dropped 5 bases and J dropped 9; count of bases not matched to a gene: 8. CDR1 and CDR2 from the germline V gene are LGHDT and YNNKEL (reference sequence). This CDR3 contains 15 residues. The CDR3 DNA reads as TGTGCCAGCAGCGTCCTCCTAGCGGGGGGGGGTGAGCAGTTCTTC. As protein: CASSVLLAGGGEQFF.

The chain combines TRBV28 with TRBJ2-1, with D uncertain. CDR3 length: 14 amino acids. V gave up 5 bases and J gave up 0 bases, with 8 bases separating them. CDR1 MDHEN and CDR2 SYDVKM come from the germline V gene. This CDR3 reads CASSRLSSYNEQFF. As DNA, the CDR3 is TGTGCCAGCAGTAGGCTTAGCTCCTACAATGAGCAGTTCTTC.

This chain links TRBV4-3 with TRBJ2-1; D is tentatively TRBD1 or TRBD2 (7 bases each). Trimming cost V 3 bases and J 8 bases, with 17 bases left between them. The germline CDR1 and CDR2 sequences are LGHNA and YSLEER. CDR3 size: 15 residues. CDR3 bases: TGCGCCAGCAGCCACGAGGGGGCGGGGGAGGATGAGCAGTTCTTC. Protein sequence: CASSHEGAGEDEQFF.

This clone was counted once. The V gene is TRBV12-3 or TRBV12-4, the J gene TRBJ1-1; D unclear. CDR3 length: 12 amino acids. V lost 8 bases to trimming and J lost 0 bases, with 7 bases between them. Written as DNA, the CDR3 is TGTGCCAGCCGCAACCTGAACACTGAAGCTTTCTTT. Amino acid sequence: CASRNLNTEAFF.

On this clone: This sample includes further DNA sequences coding for the same CDR3. The rearrangement links TRBV24-1 to TRBJ2-3; 9 positions agree with TRBD1. V lost 3 bases, J lost 3 bases, and 3 bases stayed unmatched. This CDR3 is built from 15 residues. Germline V gives CDR1 KGHDR, CDR2 SFDVKD. Here the CDR3 reads CATSDPGQGTDTQYF. CDR3 bases: TGTGCCACCAGTGATCCGGGACAGGGAACAGATACGCAGTATTTT.

The chain combines TRBV2 with TRBJ2-1, with D uncertain. With 4 bases removed from V and 0 bases from J, the gap between germline ends came to 16 bases. Per germline, CDR1 SNHLY and CDR2 FYNNEI. CDR3 length equals 17 residues. The CDR3, as DNA: TGTGCCAGCAGTGTCCAATCGGTCTTCAGCTCCTACAATGAGCAGTTCTTC. It translates to CASSVQSVFSSYNEQFF.

This clone was observed a single time. The CDR3 sequence: CASGRGLAGADTQYF. The CDR3 DNA sequence: TGCGCCAGCGGGAGGGGACTAGCGGGAGCAGATACGCAGTATTTT. The chain combines TRBV4-1 with TRBJ2-3; 14 bases are a match to TRBD2. J was trimmed by 4 bases and V by 8 bases; bases with no gene match: 5. Germline assignment: CDR1 MGHRA and CDR2 YSYEKL. This CDR3 contains 15 residues.

The chain combines TRBV19 with TRBJ2-7, with 9 bases that match TRBD1. Germline CDR1 LNHDA, CDR2 SQIVND (reference sequence). The CDR3 runs to 13 residues. With V trimmed by 8 bases and J by 5 bases, 7 bases remained unmatched. DNA for the CDR3: TGTGCCAGTGGGGGACAGGGCTGGGACGAGCAGTACTTC. Protein: CASGGQGWDEQYF.

CDR3 in amino acids: CASSYGLAGAREQYF. The CDR3, as DNA: TGTGCCAGCAGTTACGGGCTAGCGGGAGCTCGAGAGCAGTACTTC. The rearrangement links TRBV6-5 to TRBJ2-7; TRBD2 matches 10 bases. CDR3 length equals 15 residues. V dropped 2 bases and J dropped 7; count of bases not matched to a gene: 8. Germline lookup yields CDR1 MNHEY and CDR2 SVGAGI.

The genes are TRBV15 and TRBJ2-6, with D possibly matching TRBD1 (6 bases). V shed 0 bases and J shed 0 bases, with 21 bases lying between them. CDR1 LNHNV and CDR2 YYDKDF come from the germline V gene (reference sequence). This CDR3 has 21 amino acids. CDR3 loop: CATSRDQWRTVTLSGANVLTF. CDR3 DNA: TGTGCCACCAGCAGAGATCAGTGGCGGACAGTAACGCTCTCTGGGGCCAACGTCCTGACTTTC. Complete variable domain (other parts from reference TRBV15 and TRBJ2-6): DAMVIQNPRYQVTQFGKPVTLSCSQTLNHNVMYWYQQKSSQAPKLLFHYYDKDFNNEADTPDNFQSRRPNTSFCFLDIRSPGLGDTAMYLCATSRDQWRTVTLSGANVLTFGAGSRLTVL.

This chain uses TRBV7-3 with TRBJ2-2; possibly TRBD2 for D (6 bases). The CDR3 spans 14 residues. V was trimmed by 2 bases and J by 6 bases, leaving 10 bases between them. Per the germline V gene, CDR1 is SGHTA and CDR2 is FQGTGA. In nucleotides, the CDR3 is TGTGCCAGCAGCTTAGCGGGGCCCGCCGGGGAGCTGTTTTTT. Translating gives CASSLAGPAGELFF.

The CDR3 DNA follows: TGTGCCACCAGTGATTCGGGCTCCTACAATGAGCAGTTCTTC. It is translated as CATSDSGSYNEQFF. The chain joins TRBV24-1 to TRBJ2-1; no definite D call. Trimming shortened V by 2 bases and J by 0 bases, and 4 bases separated the two germline ends. The CDR3 has 14 amino acids. Germline CDR1 reads KGHDR; CDR2 reads SFDVKD.

This clone was counted a few times. The genes are TRBV5-1 and TRBJ1-5; D may be TRBD1 (6 bases). Germline V gene lookup returns CDR1 SGHRS and CDR2 YFSETQ. The CDR3 loop spans 13 amino acids. Between the trimmed V and J ends, which lost 3 bases and 5 bases, there was a span of 9 bases. The DNA for the CDR3 is TGCGCCAGCAGCTCACAGGGCGATCAGCCCCAGCATTTT. Its protein is CASSSQGDQPQHF. Based on the CDR3 plus reference TRBV5-1 and TRBJ1-5, the full variable domain is KAGVTQTPRYLIKTRGQQVTLSCSPISGHRSVSWYQQTPGQGLQFLFEYFSETQRNKGNFPGRFSGRQFSNSRSEMNVSTLELGDSALYLCASSSQGDQPQHFGDGTRLSIL.

The chain combines TRBV6-5 with TRBJ1-6, with no clear D. V was pared by 6 bases and J by 5 bases, with 14 bases between. Germline V gene lookup returns CDR1 MNHEY and CDR2 SVGAGI. This CDR3 region has 15 residues. CDR3 coding DNA: TGTGCCAGCAGGAGAGCGGCAGCCGATAATTCACCCCTCCACTTT. Encoded protein: CASRRAAADNSPLHF.

This rearrangement joins TRBV6-1 to TRBJ1-5; D is uncertain. CDR3 length: 14 amino acids. Germline values: CDR1 MNHNS, CDR2 SASEGT. The V and J ends lost 2 bases and 5 bases respectively, with 10 bases between them. CDR3 sequence: CASSEFGSDQPQHF. The CDR3 bases are TGTGCCAGCAGTGAATTTGGCAGTGATCAGCCCCAGCATTTT.

DNA of the CDR3: TGCGCCAGCAGCGTAGGGGGAAGCTATGGCTACACCTTC. This encodes CASSVGGSYGYTF. The rearrangement joins TRBV5-1 to TRBJ1-2; tentatively, D is TRBD1 (6 bases). The germline V gene encodes CDR1 SGHRS and CDR2 YFSETQ. The CDR3 spans 13 residues. V was shortened by 4 bases and J by 4 bases, with 11 bases between the two germline ends.

The CDR3 DNA follows: TGTGCCAGCAGCCCACGGGACCTTGGGGCCCAGCATTTT. Translation: CASSPRDLGAQHF. The gene calls are TRBV7-2 and TRBJ1-5; D possibly corresponds to TRBD1 (5 bases). CDR1 and CDR2 from the germline V gene are SGHTA and FQGNSA. The CDR3 covers 13 residues. The germline V and J ends were trimmed by 5 bases and 11 bases, with 16 bases remaining between them.

The V and J genes are TRBV7-6 and TRBJ2-7, with D perhaps TRBD1 (5 bases). This CDR3 has 13 residues. Trimming took off 2 bases at V and 5 bases at J, with 10 bases between the two ends. Per germline, CDR1 SGHVS and CDR2 FNYEAQ. CDR3 sequence: CASSLWGKDEQYF. The DNA of the CDR3 is TGTGCCAGCAGCTTATGGGGCAAGGACGAGCAGTACTTC.

This rearrangement joins TRBV24-1 to TRBJ2-2; no firm D call. The length of the CDR3 is 15 residues. V lost 4 bases and J lost 2, with 10 bases in between. The germline gives CDR1 KGHDR, CDR2 SFDVKD. The CDR3 nucleotides read TGTGCCACCAGTGACAGAAACTTCAACACCGGGGAGCTGTTTTTT. This codes for CATSDRNFNTGELFF.